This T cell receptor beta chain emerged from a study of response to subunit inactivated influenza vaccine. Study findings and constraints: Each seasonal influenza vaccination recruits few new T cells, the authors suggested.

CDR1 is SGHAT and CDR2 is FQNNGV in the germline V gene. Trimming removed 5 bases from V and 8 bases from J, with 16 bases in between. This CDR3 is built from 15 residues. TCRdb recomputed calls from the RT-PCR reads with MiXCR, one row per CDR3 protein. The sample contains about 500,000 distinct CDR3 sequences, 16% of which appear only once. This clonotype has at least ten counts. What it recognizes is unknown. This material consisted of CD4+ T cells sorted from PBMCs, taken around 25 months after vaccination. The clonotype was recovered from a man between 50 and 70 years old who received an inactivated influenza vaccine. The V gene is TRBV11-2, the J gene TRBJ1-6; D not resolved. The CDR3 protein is CASSKLRGRDSPLHF. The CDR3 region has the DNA TGTGCCAGCAGCAAGCTTCGTGGGAGAGATTCACCCCTCCACTTT.